This T cell receptor beta chain comes out of a study of blood T cell repertoires in COVID-19. Background on the study: Samples of COVID-19 (acute and convalescent) were obtained from the United States, Italy and Spain. Nucleic acid was either cDNA or gDNA, and it came from T cells, B-cell-depleted T cells, or PBMCs.

Original methodology: Counts of nucleated cells, estimated from reference gene primer amplification, were obtained. Assay used: immunoSEQ multiplex PCR; TCRdb lists only in-frame clones, some missing. The DNA was the basis for D and trimming; V, J and clone size are from that table. The sample has some 80,000 clones; around 84% are singletons. Seattle patient enrollment occurred during active infection, with longitudinal follow-up thereafter. This sequence was found in a man aged 55 to 70 with COVID-19, enrolled during active disease. The sequencing input was peripheral blood.

The CDR3, as DNA: TGCGCCAGCAGGTCAGGTGGGGGGTACGAGCAGTACTTC. Its protein is CASRSGGGYEQYF. This chain links TRBV5-1 with TRBJ2-7; TRBD2 might be the D (6 bases). Germline CDR1 SGHRS, CDR2 YFSETQ. V lost 5 bases, J lost 4 bases, and 13 bases lay in between. This CDR3 contains 13 residues.